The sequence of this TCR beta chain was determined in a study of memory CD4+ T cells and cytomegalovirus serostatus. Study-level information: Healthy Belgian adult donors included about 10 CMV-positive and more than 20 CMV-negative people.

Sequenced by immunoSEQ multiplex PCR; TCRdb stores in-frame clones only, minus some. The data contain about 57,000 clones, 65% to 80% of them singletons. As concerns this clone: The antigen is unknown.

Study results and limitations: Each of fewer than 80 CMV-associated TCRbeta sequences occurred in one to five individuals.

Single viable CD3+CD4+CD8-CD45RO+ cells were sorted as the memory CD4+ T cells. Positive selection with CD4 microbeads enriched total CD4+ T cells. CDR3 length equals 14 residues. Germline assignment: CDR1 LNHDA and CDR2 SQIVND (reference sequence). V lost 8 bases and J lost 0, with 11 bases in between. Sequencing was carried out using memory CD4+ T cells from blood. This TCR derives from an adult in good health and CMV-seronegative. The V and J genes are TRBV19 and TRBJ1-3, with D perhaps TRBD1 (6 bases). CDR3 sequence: CASGQSNSGNTIYF. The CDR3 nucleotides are TGTGCCAGTGGACAGTCGAACTCTGGAAACACCATATATTTT.